Sequencing of this T cell receptor (beta chain) was carried out in a study of T cells after somatic rescue of genetic block. The CDR3 covers 16 residues. CDR1 SNHLY and CDR2 FYNNEI come from the germline V gene. The germline V and J ends were trimmed by 3 bases and 7 bases, with 21 bases remaining between them. Measured with immunoSEQ multiplex PCR; TCRdb has only the in-frame clones, and not every one. Of over 95,000 clones in the sample, approximately 90% were seen once. Sequencing was performed on peripheral blood mononuclear cells (PBMCs). This receptor was identified in a woman aged 18-29 years. This chain connects TRBV2 to TRBJ1-2; the D gene is possibly TRBD1 (6 bases). For the CDR3, the DNA is TGTGCCAGCAGTGATGGAGGGACCACAGGGATAGGTGGCTACACCTTC. Translating gives CASSDGGTTGIGGYTF.